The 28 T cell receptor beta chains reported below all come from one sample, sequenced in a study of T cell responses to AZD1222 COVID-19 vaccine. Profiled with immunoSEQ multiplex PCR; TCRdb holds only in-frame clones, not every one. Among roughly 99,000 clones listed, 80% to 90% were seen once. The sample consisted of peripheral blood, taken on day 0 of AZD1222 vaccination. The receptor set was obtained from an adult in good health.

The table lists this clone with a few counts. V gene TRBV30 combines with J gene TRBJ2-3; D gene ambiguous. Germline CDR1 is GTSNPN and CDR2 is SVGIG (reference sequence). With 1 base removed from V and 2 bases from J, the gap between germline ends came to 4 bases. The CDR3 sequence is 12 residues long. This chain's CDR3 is CAWSATTDTQYF. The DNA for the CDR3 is TGTGCCTGGAGTGCGACCACAGATACGCAGTATTTT.

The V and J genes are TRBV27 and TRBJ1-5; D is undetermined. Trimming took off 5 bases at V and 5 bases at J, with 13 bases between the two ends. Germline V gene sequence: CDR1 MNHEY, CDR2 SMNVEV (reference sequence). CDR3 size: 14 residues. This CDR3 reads CASSPHRADQPQHF. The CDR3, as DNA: TGTGCCAGCAGTCCCCACCGTGCGGATCAGCCCCAGCATTTT.

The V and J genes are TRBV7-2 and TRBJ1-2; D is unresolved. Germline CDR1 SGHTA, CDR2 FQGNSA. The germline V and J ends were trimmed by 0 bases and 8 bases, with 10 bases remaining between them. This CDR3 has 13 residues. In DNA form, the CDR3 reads TGTGCCAGCAGCTTAGCGGTGTCCGGAGGCTACACCTTC. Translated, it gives CASSLAVSGGYTF.

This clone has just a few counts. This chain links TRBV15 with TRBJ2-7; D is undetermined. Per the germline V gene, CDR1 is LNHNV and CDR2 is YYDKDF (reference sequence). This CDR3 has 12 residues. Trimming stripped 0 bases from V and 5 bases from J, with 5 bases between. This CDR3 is CATSRDHDEQYF. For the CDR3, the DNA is TGTGCCACCAGCAGAGATCACGACGAGCAGTACTTC.

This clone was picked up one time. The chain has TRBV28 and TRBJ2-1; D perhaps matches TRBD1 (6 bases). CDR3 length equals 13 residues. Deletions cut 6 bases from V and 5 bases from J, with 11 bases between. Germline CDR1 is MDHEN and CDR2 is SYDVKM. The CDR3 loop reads CASSPHRDNEQFF. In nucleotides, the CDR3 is TGTGCCAGCAGCCCTCACAGGGACAATGAGCAGTTCTTC.

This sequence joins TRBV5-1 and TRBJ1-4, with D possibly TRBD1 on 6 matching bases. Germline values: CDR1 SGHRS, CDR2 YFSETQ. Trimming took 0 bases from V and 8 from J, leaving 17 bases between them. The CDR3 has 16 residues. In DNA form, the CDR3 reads TGCGCCAGCAGCTTGGCCCTGGACAGCGCCAGGGAAAAACTGTTTTTT. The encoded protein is CASSLALDSAREKLFF. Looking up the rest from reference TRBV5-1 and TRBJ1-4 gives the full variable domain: KAGVTQTPRYLIKTRGQQVTLSCSPISGHRSVSWYQQTPGQGLQFLFEYFSETQRNKGNFPGRFSGRQFSNSRSEMNVSTLELGDSALYLCASSLALDSAREKLFFGSGTQLSVL.

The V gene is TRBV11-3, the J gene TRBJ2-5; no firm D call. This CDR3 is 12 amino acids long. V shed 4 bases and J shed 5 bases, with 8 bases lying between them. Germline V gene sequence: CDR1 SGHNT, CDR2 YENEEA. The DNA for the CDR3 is TGTGCCAGCAGCTCCCCGTTCGAGACCCAGTACTTC. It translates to CASSSPFETQYF.

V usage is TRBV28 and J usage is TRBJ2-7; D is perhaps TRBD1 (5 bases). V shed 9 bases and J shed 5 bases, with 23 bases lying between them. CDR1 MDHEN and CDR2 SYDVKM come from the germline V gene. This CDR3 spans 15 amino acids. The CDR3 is CARPSHQATDHEQYF. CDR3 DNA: TGTGCCAGGCCCTCCCATCAGGCGACAGATCACGAGCAGTACTTC.

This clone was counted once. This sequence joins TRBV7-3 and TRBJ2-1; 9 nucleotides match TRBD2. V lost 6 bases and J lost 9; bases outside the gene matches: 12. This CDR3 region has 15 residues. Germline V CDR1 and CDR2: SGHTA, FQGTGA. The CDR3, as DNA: TGTGCCAGCAGTCCGACTAGCGGCTATGGGAGTGAGCAGTTCTTC. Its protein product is CASSPTSGYGSEQFF.

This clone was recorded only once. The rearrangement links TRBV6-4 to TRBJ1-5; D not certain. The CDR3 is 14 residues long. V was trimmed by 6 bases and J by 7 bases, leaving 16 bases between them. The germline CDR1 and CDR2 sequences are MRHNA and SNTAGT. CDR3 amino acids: CASSLEEGGQPQHF. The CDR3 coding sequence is TGTGCCAGCAGCTTAGAGGAAGGAGGCCAGCCCCAGCATTTT.

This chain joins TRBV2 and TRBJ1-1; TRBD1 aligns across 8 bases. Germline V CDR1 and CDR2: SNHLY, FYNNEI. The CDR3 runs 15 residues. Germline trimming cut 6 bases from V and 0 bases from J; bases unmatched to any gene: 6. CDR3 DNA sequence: TGTGCCAGCAGCGGGGGGACAGGTATGAACACTGAAGCTTTCTTT. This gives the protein CASSGGTGMNTEAFF.

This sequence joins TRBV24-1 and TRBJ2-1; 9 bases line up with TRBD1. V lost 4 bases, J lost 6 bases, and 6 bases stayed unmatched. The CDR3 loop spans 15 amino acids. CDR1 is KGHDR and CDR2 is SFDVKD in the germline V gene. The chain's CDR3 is CATSEFDRGVNEQFF. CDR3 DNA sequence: TGTGCCACCAGTGAATTCGACAGGGGGGTCAATGAGCAGTTCTTC.

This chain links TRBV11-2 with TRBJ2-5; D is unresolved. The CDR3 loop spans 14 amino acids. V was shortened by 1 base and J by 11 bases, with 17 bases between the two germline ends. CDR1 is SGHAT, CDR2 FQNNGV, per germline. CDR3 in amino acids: CASSLGAESVIQYF. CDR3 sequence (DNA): TGTGCCAGCAGCTTAGGGGCGGAGTCGGTGATTCAGTACTTC.

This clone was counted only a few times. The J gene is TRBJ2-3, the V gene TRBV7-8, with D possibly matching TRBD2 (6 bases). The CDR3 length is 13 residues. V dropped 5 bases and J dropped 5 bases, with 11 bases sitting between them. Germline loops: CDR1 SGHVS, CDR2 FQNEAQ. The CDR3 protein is CASSPRRVDTQYF. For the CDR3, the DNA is TGTGCCAGCAGCCCCAGGAGGGTAGATACGCAGTATTTT.

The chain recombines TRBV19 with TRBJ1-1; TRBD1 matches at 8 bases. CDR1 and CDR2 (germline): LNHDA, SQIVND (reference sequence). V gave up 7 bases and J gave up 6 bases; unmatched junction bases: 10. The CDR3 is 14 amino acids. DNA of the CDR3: TGTGCCAGTATCGTCAGGGGGCGCAAAGCTGAAGCTTTCTTT. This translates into CASIVRGRKAEAFF.

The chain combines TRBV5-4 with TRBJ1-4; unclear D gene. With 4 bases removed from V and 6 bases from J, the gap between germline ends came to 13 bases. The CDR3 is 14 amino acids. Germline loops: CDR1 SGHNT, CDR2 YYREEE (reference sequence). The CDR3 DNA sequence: TGTGCCAGCAGCCCACGGGGAGACGATGAAAAACTGTTTTTT. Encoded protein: CASSPRGDDEKLFF.

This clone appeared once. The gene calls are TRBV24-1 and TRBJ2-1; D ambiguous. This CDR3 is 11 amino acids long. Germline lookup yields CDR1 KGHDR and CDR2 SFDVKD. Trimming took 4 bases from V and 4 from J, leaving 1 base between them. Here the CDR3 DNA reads TGTGCCACCAGTGAATACAATGAGCAGTTCTTC. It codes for CATSEYNEQFF.

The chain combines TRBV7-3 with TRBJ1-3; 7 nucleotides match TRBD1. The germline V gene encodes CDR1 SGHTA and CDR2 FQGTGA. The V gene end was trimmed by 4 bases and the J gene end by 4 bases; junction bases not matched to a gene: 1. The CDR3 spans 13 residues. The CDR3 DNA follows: TGTGCCAGCAGCTCGGGACAGGGAAACACCATATATTTT. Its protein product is CASSSGQGNTIYF.

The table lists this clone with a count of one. The chain's CDR3 is CASQETQYF. CDR3 DNA sequence: TGTGCAAGTCAAGAGACCCAGTACTTC. The V and J genes are TRBV12-2 and TRBJ2-5. TRBV12-2 is a known pseudogene. The CDR3 is 9 amino acids.

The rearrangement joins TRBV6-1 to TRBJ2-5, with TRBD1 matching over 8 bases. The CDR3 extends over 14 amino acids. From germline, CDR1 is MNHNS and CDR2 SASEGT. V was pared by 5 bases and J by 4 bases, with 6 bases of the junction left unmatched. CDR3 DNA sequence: TGTGCCAGCAGTCGGACAGGGATCAGAGAGACCCAGTACTTC. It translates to CASSRTGIRETQYF.

The DNA for the CDR3 is TGTGCCAGCAGGGGTAGGGGCCTTGGAGAGACCCAGTACTTC. Amino acid sequence: CASRGRGLGETQYF. The gene calls are TRBV2 and TRBJ2-5; possibly TRBD1 for D (5 bases). CDR3 size: 14 residues. Between the trimmed V and J ends, which lost 6 bases and 4 bases, there was a span of 15 bases. Per germline, CDR1 SNHLY and CDR2 FYNNEI.

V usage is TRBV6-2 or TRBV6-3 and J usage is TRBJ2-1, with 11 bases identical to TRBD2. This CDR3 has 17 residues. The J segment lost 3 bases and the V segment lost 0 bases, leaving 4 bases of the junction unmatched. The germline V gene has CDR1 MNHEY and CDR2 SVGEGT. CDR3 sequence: CASSYSPTSGIYNEQFF. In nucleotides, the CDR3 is TGTGCCAGCAGTTACTCCCCGACTAGCGGGATCTACAATGAGCAGTTCTTC.

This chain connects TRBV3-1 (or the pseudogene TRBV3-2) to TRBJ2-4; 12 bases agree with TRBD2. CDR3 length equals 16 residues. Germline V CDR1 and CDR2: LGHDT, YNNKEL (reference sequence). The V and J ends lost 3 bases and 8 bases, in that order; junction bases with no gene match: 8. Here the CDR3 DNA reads TGTGCCAGCAGCCATTCACGACTAGCGGGGGCGGACATTCAGTACTTC. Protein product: CASSHSRLAGADIQYF.

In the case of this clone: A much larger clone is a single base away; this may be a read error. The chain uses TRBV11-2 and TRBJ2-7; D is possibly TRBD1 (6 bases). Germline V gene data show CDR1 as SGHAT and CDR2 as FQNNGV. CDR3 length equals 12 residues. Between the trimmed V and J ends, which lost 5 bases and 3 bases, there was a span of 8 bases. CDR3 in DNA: TGTGCCAGCAGCCCCAGGGGCTACGAGCAGTACTTC. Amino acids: CASSPRGYEQYF.

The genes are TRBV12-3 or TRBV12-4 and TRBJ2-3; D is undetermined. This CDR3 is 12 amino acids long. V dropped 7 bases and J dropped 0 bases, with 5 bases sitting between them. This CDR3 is CASTRSTDTQYF. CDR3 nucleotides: TGTGCCAGCACAAGGAGCACAGATACGCAGTATTTT.

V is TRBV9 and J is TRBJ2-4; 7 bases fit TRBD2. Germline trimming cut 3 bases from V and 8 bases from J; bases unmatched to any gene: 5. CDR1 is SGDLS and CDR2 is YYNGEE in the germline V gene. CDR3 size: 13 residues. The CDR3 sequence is CASSAPAGDIQYF. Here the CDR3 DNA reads TGTGCCAGCAGCGCCCCTGCGGGGGACATTCAGTACTTC. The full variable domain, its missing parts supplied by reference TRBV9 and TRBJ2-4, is DSGVTQTPKHLITATGQRVTLRCSPRSGDLSVYWYQQSLDQGLQFLIQYYNGEERAKGNILERFSAQQFPDLHSELNLSSLELGDSALYFCASSAPAGDIQYFGAGTRLSVL.

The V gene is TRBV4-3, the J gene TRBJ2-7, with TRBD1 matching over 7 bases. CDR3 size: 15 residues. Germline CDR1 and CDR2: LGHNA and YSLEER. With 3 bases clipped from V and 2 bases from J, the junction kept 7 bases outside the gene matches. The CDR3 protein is CASSQAVTGAYEQYF. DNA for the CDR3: TGCGCCAGCAGCCAGGCGGTCACAGGGGCCTACGAGCAGTACTTC.

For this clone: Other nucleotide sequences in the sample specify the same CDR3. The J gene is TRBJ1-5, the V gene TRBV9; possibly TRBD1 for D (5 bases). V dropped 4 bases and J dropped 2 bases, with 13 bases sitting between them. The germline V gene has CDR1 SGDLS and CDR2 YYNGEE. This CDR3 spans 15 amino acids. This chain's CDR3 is CASSPTEGGNQPQHF. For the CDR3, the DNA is TGTGCCAGCAGCCCCACGGAAGGGGGCAATCAGCCCCAGCATTTT.